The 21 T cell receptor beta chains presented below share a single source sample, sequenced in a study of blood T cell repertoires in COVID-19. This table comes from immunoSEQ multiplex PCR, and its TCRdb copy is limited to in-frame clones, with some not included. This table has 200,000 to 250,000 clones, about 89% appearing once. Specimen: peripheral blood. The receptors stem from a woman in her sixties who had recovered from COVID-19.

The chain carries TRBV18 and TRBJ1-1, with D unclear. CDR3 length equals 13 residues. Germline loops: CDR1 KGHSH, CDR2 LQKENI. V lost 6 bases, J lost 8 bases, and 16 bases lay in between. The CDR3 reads CASSQSREPEAFF. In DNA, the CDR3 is TGTGCCAGCTCCCAATCGAGGGAGCCCGAAGCTTTCTTT. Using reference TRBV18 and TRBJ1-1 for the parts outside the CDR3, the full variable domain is NAGVMQNPRHLVRRRGQEARLRCSPMKGHSHVYWYRQLPEEGLKFMVYLQKENIIDESGMPKERFSAEFPKEGPSILRIQQVVRGDSAAYFCASSQSREPEAFFGQGTRLTVV.

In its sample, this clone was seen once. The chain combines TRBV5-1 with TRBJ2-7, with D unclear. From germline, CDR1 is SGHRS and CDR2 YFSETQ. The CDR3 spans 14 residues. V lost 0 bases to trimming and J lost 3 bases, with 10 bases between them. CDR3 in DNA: TGCGCCAGCAGCTTGGGGGCAGGAAACTACGAGCAGTACTTC. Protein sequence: CASSLGAGNYEQYF.

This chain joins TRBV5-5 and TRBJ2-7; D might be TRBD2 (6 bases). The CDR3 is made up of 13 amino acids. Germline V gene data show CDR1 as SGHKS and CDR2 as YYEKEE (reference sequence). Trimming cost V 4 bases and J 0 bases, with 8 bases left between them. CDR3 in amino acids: CASSRGSSYEQYF. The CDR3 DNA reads TGTGCCAGCAGCCGGGGGAGCTCCTACGAGCAGTACTTC.

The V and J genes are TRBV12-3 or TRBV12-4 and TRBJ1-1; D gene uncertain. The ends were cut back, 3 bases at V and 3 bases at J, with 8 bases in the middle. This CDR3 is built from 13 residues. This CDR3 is CASSFGQYTEAFF. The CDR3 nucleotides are TGTGCCAGCAGTTTTGGGCAGTACACTGAAGCTTTCTTT.

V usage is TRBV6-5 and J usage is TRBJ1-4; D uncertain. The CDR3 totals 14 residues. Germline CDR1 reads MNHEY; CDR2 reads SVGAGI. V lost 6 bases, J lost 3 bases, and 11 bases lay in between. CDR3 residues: CASSHAYSNEKLFF. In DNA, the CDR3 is TGTGCCAGCAGCCATGCGTATTCTAATGAAAAACTGTTTTTT.

CDR3 nucleotide sequence: TGTGCCACCAGCAGAGATCAGGCGGGACGAAGCTCCTACGAGCAGTACTTC. Its translation is CATSRDQAGRSSYEQYF. The V gene is TRBV15, the J gene TRBJ2-7, with a weak D call TRBD2 (6 bases). V dropped 0 bases and J dropped 0 bases, with 15 bases sitting between them. The CDR3 has 17 amino acids. Germline-derived CDR1 and CDR2 are LNHNV and YYDKDF (reference sequence).

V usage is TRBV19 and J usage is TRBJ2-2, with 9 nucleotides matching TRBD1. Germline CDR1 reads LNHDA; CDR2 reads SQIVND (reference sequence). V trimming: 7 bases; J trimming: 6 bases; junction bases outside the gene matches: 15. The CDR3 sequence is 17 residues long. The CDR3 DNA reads TGTGCCAGTAACGTACGCGAGGACAGGGGCTTGGCCGGGGAGCTGTTTTTT. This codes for CASNVREDRGLAGELFF.

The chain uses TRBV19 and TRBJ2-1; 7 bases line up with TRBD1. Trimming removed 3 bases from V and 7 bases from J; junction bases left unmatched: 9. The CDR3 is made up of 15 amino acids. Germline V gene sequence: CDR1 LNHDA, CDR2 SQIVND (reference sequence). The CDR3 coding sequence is TGTGCCAGTAGTATTTCCACAGGGGCGAGGAATGAGCAGTTCTTC. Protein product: CASSISTGARNEQFF.

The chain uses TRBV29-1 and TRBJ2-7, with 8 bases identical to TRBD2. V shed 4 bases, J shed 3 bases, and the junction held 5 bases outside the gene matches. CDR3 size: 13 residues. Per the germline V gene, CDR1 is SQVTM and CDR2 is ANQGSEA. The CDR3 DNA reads TGCAGCGTTGCCCGGGGGGGGAACTACGAGCAGTACTTC. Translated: CSVARGGNYEQYF.

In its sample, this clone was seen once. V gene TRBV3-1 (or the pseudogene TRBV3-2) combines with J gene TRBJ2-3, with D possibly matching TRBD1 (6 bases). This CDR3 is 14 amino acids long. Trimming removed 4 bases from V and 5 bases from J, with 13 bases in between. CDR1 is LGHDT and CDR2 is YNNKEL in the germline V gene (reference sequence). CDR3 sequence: CASSLGPGVDTQYF. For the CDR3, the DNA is TGTGCCAGCAGCCTCGGGCCAGGGGTAGATACGCAGTATTTT.

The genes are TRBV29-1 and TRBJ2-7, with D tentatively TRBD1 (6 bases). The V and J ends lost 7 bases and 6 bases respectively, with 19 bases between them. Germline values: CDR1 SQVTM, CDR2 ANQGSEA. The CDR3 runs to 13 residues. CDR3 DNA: TGCAGCGCCCGATCCGGGCTCAGGGGCGAGCAGTACTTC. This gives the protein CSARSGLRGEQYF.

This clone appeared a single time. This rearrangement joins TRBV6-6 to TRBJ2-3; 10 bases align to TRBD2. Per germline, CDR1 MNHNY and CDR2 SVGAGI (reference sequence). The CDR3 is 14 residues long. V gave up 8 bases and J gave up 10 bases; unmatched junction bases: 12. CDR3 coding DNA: TGTGCCAGCTTTTTGGAGCGGGGGGGCAGTTCGCAGTATTTT. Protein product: CASFLERGGSSQYF.

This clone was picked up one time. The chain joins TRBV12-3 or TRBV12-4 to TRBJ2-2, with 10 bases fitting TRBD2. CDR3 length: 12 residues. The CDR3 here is CGSGGFTGELFF. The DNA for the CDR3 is TGTGGTAGCGGGGGGTTCACCGGGGAGCTGTTTTTT.

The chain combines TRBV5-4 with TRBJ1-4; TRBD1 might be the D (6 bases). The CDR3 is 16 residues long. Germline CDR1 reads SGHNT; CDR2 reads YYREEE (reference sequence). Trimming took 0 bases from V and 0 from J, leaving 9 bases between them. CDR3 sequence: CASSLGTAATNEKLFF. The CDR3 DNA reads TGTGCCAGCAGCTTGGGGACAGCTGCAACTAATGAAAAACTGTTTTTT. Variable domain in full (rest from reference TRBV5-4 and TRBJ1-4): ETGVTQSPTHLIKTRGQQVTLRCSSQSGHNTVSWYQQALGQGPQFIFQYYREEENGRGNFPPRFSGLQFPNYSSELNVNALELDDSALYLCASSLGTAATNEKLFFGSGTQLSVL.

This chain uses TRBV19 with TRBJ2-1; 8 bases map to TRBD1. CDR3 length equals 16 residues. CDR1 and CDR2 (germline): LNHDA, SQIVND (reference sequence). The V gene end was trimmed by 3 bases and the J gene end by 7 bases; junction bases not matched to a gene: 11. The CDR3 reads CASSIRTGNSWNEQFF. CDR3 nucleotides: TGTGCCAGTAGTATTCGGACAGGGAATAGTTGGAATGAGCAGTTCTTC.

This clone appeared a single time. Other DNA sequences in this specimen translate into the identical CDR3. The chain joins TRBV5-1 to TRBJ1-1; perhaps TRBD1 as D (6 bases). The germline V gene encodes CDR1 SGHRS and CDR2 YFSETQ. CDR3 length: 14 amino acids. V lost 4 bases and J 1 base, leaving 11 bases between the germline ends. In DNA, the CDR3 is TGCGCCAGCAGCCCACAGGGCCAGAACACTGAAGCTTTCTTT. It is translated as CASSPQGQNTEAFF.

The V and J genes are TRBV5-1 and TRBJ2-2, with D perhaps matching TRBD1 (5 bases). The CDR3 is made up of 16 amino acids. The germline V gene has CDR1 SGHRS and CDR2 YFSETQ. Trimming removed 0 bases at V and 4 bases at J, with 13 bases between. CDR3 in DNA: TGCGCCAGCAGCTTGGTCCCAGGGATCGGCACCGGGGAGCTGTTTTTT. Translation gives CASSLVPGIGTGELFF.

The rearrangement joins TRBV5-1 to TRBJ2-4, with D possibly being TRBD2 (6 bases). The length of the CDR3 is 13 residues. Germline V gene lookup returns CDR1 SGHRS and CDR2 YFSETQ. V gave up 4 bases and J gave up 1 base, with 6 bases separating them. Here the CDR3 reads CASSGGAKNIQYF. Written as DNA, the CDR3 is TGCGCCAGCAGCGGGGGGGCCAAAAACATTCAGTACTTC.

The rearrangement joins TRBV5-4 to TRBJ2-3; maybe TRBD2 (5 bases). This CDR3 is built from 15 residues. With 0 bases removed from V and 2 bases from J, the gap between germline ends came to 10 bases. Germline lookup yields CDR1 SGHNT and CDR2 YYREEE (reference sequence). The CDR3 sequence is CASSLDAGLTDTQYF. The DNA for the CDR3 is TGTGCCAGCAGCTTGGACGCGGGCCTCACAGATACGCAGTATTTT.

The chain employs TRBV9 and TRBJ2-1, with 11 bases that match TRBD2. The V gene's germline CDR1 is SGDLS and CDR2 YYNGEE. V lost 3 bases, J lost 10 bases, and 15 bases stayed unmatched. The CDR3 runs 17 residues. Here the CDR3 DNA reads TGTGCCAGCAGCGACCGGGTGGTAGCGGGGGGGCAAGGGGAGCAGTTCTTC. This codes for CASSDRVVAGGQGEQFF.

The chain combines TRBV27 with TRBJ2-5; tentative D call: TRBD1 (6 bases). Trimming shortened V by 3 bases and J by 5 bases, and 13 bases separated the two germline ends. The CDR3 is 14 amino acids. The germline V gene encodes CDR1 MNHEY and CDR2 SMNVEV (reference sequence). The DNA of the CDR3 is TGTGCCAGCAGTTTCTGGGGGCGAGGGGAGACCCAGTACTTC. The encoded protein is CASSFWGRGETQYF.